The 14 T cell receptor beta chains in this list originate from one sample, sequenced in a study of neurological immune-mediated disorders. Using its own MiXCR run on the 5' RACE reads, TCRdb lists one record per CDR3 protein. The sample has around 38,000 distinct CDR3 sequences, more than 14% seen once. The sample was CD4+ T cells from blood. All receptors derive from an older woman with HTLV-1-associated myelopathy (HAM/TSP).

This clonotype was counted between two and nine times. This chain joins TRBV24-1 and TRBJ2-1, with 7 bases that match TRBD1. V lost 6 bases to trimming and J lost 0 bases; unmatched junction nucleotides: 7. This CDR3 has 16 residues. Per germline, CDR1 KGHDR and CDR2 SFDVKD. CDR3 sequence: CATSNNRDSSYNEQFF. The CDR3 DNA sequence: TGTGCCACCAGTAACAACCGGGACAGCTCCTACAATGAGCAGTTCTTC.

The chain recombines TRBV3-1 with TRBJ2-1; 8 bases are shared with TRBD2. Looked up from germline, CDR1 is LGHDT and CDR2 is YNNKEL (reference sequence). The CDR3 has 16 residues. Unmatched junction bases numbered 4, after V lost 0 bases and J lost 3 bases. The CDR3, as DNA: TGTGCCAGCAGCCAAGAAGGGACTAGGGTCTACAATGAGCAGTTCTTC. This codes for CASSQEGTRVYNEQFF.

The genes are TRBV12-3 or TRBV12-4 and TRBJ2-7; D is perhaps TRBD2 (5 bases). The CDR3 runs to 14 residues. Trimming took off 4 bases at V and 1 base at J, with 11 bases between the two ends. For the CDR3, the DNA is TGTGCCAGCAGTTCGAAAAGAGGGTCCTACGAGCAGTACTTC. This gives the protein CASSSKRGSYEQYF.

This clonotype was recorded many times. The V gene is TRBV7-9, the J gene TRBJ2-2; D remains unclear. Trimming removed 3 bases at V and 7 bases at J, with 6 bases between. Per the germline V gene, CDR1 is SEHNR and CDR2 is FQNEAQ (reference sequence). This CDR3 is built from 12 residues. CDR3: CASSLENGELFF. CDR3 DNA sequence: TGTGCCAGCAGCTTGGAAAACGGGGAGCTGTTTTTT.

This clonotype was recorded many times. In DNA, the CDR3 is TGTGCCAGCAGTTTTTCAGGGGCCACTGAAGCTTTCTTT. Its translation: CASSFSGATEAFF. The chain employs TRBV12-3 or TRBV12-4 and TRBJ1-1; tentative D call: TRBD1 (6 bases). CDR3 size: 13 residues. V lost 3 bases, J lost 4 bases, and 9 bases lay in between.

This clonotype was seen repeatedly, ten times or more. The chain couples TRBV20-1 to TRBJ2-3, with 8 nucleotides matching TRBD2. There are 15 residues in the CDR3. The J segment lost 1 base and the V segment lost 0 bases, leaving 3 bases of the junction unmatched. CDR1 and CDR2 (germline): DFQATT, SNEGSKA (reference sequence). The DNA of the CDR3 is TGCAGTGCTAGAGACGGGGGGGCCGGCACAGATACGCAGTATTTT. Translating gives CSARDGGAGTDTQYF.

There are many counts of this clonotype. CDR3: CASSWNRGDTGELFF. The DNA for the CDR3 is TGCGCCAGCAGCTGGAACAGGGGGGACACCGGGGAGCTGTTTTTT. The chain combines TRBV5-1 with TRBJ2-2; 8 bases are shared with TRBD1. Germline CDR1 reads SGHRS; CDR2 reads YFSETQ. CDR3 size: 15 residues. Trimming cost V 3 bases and J 3 bases; bases outside gene matches: 4. Full variable domain (outside the CDR3, taken from reference TRBV5-1 and TRBJ2-2): KAGVTQTPRYLIKTRGQQVTLSCSPISGHRSVSWYQQTPGQGLQFLFEYFSETQRNKGNFPGRFSGRQFSNSRSEMNVSTLELGDSALYLCASSWNRGDTGELFFGEGSRLTVL.

This clonotype was picked up many times. The V gene is TRBV21-1, the J gene TRBJ2-1; the table names TRBD2, a call not compared with the DNA. TRBV21-1 is a pseudogene segment. This CDR3 has 15 residues. The chain's CDR3 is CASSKRTGGPNEQFF. The DNA for the CDR3 is TGTGCCAGCAGCAAAAGAACGGGGGGGCCCAATGAGCAGTTCTTC.

This clonotype was seen repeatedly, ten times or more. Written as DNA, the CDR3 is TGCAGTGTTAGGGGCGGGGGAAGGACTTCCTACGAGCAGTACTTC. Its protein product is CSVRGGGRTSYEQYF. The V call is TRBV20-1, the J call TRBJ2-7; 7 nucleotides match TRBD2. V trimming: 7 bases; J trimming: 1 base; junction bases outside the gene matches: 13. Germline CDR1 is DFQATT and CDR2 is SNEGSKA (reference sequence). The CDR3 is made up of 15 amino acids.

This clonotype was detected ten times or more. The chain links TRBV2 to TRBJ2-7, with D tentatively TRBD1 or TRBD2 (5 bases each). The CDR3 extends over 14 amino acids. Trimming stripped 4 bases from V and 3 bases from J, with 13 bases between. Germline V lookup: CDR1 SNHLY, CDR2 FYNNEI. In nucleotides, the CDR3 is TGTGCCAGCAGTGTCGGACATGGAGGCTACGAGCAGTACTTC. This gives the protein CASSVGHGGYEQYF.

This clonotype was counted at least ten times. The rearrangement links TRBV5-6 to TRBJ1-5; weak D call: TRBD1 (6 bases). This CDR3 region has 15 residues. CDR1 is SGHDT and CDR2 is YYEEEE in the germline V gene. The ends were cut back, 3 bases at V and 4 bases at J, with 14 bases in the middle. The CDR3 sequence is CASSSFRDKNQPQHF. The CDR3 DNA reads TGTGCCAGCAGCTCGTTCCGGGACAAAAATCAGCCCCAGCATTTT.

This clonotype was found many times. V gene TRBV20-1 combines with J gene TRBJ1-5; a weak D match, TRBD1 (5 bases). This CDR3 region has 17 residues. Germline loops: CDR1 DFQATT, CDR2 SNEGSKA (reference sequence). Trimming took 0 bases from V and 0 from J, leaving 15 bases between them. This CDR3 reads CSARDLRQPYSNQPQHF. CDR3 in DNA: TGCAGTGCTAGAGATCTAAGACAGCCATATAGCAATCAGCCCCAGCATTTT.

In this sample, this clonotype turned up many times. The chain links TRBV5-1 to TRBJ1-2; TRBD1 agrees at 7 bases. Trimming cost V 0 bases and J 5 bases; bases outside gene matches: 7. The CDR3 loop spans 15 amino acids. Germline CDR1 and CDR2: SGHRS and YFSETQ. The CDR3 region has the DNA TGCGCCAGCAGCTTGGCGAAAGGGGGCTGGTATGGCTACACCTTC. It is translated as CASSLAKGGWYGYTF.

In its sample, this clonotype was seen many times. This sequence joins TRBV12-3 or TRBV12-4 and TRBJ1-1; the D is unclear. V lost 5 bases and J 1 base, leaving 17 bases between the germline ends. The CDR3 totals 16 residues. The CDR3 nucleotides read TGTGCCAGCAGTGGGCCCCCTTTCGGTCGGAACACTGAAGCTTTCTTT. Protein: CASSGPPFGRNTEAFF.